This TCR beta chain was profiled in a study of identifying expanded T cells in peripheral blood. TCRdb's table, derived via immunoSEQ multiplex PCR, lists solely in-frame clones and lacks some. The sample holds approximately 140,000 clones; around nine tenths are singletons and the top ten take about 8%. Germline CDR1 reads GTSNPN; CDR2 reads SVGIG (reference sequence). The CDR3 is 16 residues long. Trimming removed 3 bases from V and 1 base from J, with 16 bases in between. This clone came up a few times. The J gene is TRBJ1-5, the V gene TRBV30; a possible D gene is TRBD1 (6 bases). This TCR was recovered from a person aged 18 to 69 in good health. The source material was blood. CDR3 residues: CAWRSPGQPSNQPQHF. The CDR3 coding sequence is TGTGCCTGGAGATCTCCGGGACAACCCAGCAATCAGCCCCAGCATTTT.